This is a list of T cell receptor beta chains from one sample in a study of control samples from healthy donors and cancer patients. Measured with immunoSEQ multiplex PCR; TCRdb has only the in-frame clones, and not every one. The table records about 160,000 clones, 70% to 90% of them present only once. The sequenced sample was blood. Source of these receptors: a man aged 30 to 39 in good health. CDR3s include the opening cysteine and the closing phenylalanine or tryptophan.

V gene,CDR3 protein
TRBV3-1/TRBV3-2,CASSTSGLQYF
TRBV18,CASSGQGSPATIYF
TRBV6-6,CASSYSTDTASEQYF
TRBV7-9,CASSTPGQGARNSPLHF
TRBV15,CATSRDLGFSYEQYF
TRBV14,CASSQTRAVQFF
TRBV6-5,CASTPGGRVNTEAFF
TRBV7-9,CASSSASGGPDTQYF
TRBV4-1,CASSQVGTGAFYEQYF
TRBV12-3/TRBV12-4,CASNHRGGNTIYF
TRBV27,CASKGLNTGELFF
TRBV18,CASSPMGGKEGEQYF
TRBV15,CATSRGRGDGYTF
TRBV4-1,CASSETLGANYGYTF
TRBV19,CASSIDITGQEQFF
TRBV5-1,CASSLEFGGGDGYTF
TRBV20-1,CSASNSGGVSKLFF
TRBV15,CATSGGRHSGNTIYF
TRBV7-8,CASSSFVDRENGNTIYF
TRBV3-1/TRBV3-2,CASSQSGGRNYGYTF
TRBV5-1,CASTLAGSQETQYF
TRBV28,CASSRGGLSGYTF
TRBV3-1/TRBV3-2,CASSHGSGSVYEQYF
TRBV20-1,CSARQETQYF
TRBV6-5,CASTPSKGSETQYF
TRBV6-5,CASSPEQGASYGYTF
TRBV27,CASSLVVNTEAFF
TRBV10-3,CAISDQDRTNSPLHF
TRBV6-1,CASTGDSPNTEAFF
TRBV6-1,CASSELGRGDTQYF
TRBV15,CATSSPGTGGSYEQYF
TRBV19,CASHPGELGAKNIQYF
TRBV7-9,CASTLPFGGEAFF
TRBV30,CAWSVMAGELFF
TRBV11-2,CASSLDPGQNSYEQYF
TRBV9,CASSVGPNPNAPLHF
TRBV28,CASSPNLSNQPQHF
TRBV14,CASSPHRRASYNEQFF
TRBV5-4,CASSFIGTGSRGAFF
TRBV19,CASSYRPEGNTIYF
TRBV11-2,CASSSSRPETQYF